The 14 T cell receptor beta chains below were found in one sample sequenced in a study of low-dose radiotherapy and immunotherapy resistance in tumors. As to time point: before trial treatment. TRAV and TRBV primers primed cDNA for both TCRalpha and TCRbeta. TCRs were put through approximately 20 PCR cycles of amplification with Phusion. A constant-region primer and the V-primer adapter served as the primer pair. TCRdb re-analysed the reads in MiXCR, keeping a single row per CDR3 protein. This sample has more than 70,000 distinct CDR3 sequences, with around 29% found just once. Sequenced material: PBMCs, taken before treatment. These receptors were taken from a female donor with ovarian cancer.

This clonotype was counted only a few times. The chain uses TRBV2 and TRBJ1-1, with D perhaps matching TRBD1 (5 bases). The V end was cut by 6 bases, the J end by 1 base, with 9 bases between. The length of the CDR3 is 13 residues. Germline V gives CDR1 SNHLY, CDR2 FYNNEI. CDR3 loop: CASSWDRNTEAFF. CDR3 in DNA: TGTGCCAGCAGCTGGGACCGGAACACTGAAGCTTTCTTT.

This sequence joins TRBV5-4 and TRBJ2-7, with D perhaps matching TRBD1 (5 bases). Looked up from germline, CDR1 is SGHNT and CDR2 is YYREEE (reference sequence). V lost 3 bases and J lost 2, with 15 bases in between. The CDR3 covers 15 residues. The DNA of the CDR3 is TGTGCCAGCAGCTCCAGTGGGGCAGGGACCTACGAGCAGTACTTC. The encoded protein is CASSSSGAGTYEQYF.

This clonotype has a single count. CDR3: CSASGVGQETQYF. Here the CDR3 DNA reads TGCAGTGCTAGCGGGGTGGGTCAAGAGACCCAGTACTTC. The gene calls are TRBV20-1 and TRBJ2-5; D might be TRBD2 (5 bases). V shed 3 bases and J shed 2 bases, with 10 bases lying between them. CDR3 length equals 13 residues. The germline V gene has CDR1 DFQATT and CDR2 SNEGSKA (reference sequence).

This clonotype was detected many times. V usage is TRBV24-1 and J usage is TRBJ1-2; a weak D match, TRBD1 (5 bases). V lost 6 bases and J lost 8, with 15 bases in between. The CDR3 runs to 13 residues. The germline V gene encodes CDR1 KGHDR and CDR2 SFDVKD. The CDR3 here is CATSFLGTWGYTF. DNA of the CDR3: TGTGCCACCAGTTTCCTAGGGACTTGGGGCTACACCTTC.

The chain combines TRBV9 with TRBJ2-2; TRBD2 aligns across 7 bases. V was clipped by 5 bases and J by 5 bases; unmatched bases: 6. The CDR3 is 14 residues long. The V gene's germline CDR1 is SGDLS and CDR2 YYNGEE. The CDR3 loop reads CASRATSVTGELFF. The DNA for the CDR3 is TGTGCCAGCAGGGCCACTAGCGTGACCGGGGAGCTGTTTTTT.

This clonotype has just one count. The chain's CDR3 is CASSYSVQSDRGRKGEQYF. CDR3 bases: TGTGCCAGCAGTTACTCCGTACAATCGGACAGGGGACGGAAGGGCGAGCAGTACTTC. The chain has TRBV6-8 and TRBJ2-7; TRBD1 agrees at 9 bases. V shed 0 bases and J 6 bases; nucleotides not matched to a gene: 18. Germline V gene sequence: CDR1 MNHGY, CDR2 SAAAGT. CDR3 size: 19 residues.

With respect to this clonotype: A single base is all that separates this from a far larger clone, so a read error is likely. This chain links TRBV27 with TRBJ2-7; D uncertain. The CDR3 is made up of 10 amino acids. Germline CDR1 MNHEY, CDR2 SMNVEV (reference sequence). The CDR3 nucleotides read TGTGTCAGCAGCCGCTACGAGCAGTACTTC. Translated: CVSSRYEQYF.

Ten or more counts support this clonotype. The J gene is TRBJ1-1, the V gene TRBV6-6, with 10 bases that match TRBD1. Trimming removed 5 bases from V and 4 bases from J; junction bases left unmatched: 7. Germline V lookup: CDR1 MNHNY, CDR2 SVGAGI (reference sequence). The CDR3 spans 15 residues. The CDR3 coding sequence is TGTGCCAGCAGTGCCCCGGACAGGGGGGTCACTGAAGCTTTCTTT. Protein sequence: CASSAPDRGVTEAFF.

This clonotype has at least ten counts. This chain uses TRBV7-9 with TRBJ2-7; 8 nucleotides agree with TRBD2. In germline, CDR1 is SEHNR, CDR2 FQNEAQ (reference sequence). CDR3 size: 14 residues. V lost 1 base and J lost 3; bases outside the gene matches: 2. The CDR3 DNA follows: TGTGCCAGCAGCTTAGGGCGGGGGGTCTACGAGCAGTACTTC. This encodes CASSLGRGVYEQYF.

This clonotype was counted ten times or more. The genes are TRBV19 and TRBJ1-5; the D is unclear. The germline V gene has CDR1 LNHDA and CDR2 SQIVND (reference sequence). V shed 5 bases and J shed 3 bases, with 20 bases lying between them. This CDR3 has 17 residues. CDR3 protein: CASSRGVPREHNQPQHF. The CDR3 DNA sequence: TGTGCCAGTAGTCGGGGAGTACCGAGGGAACACAATCAGCCCCAGCATTTT.

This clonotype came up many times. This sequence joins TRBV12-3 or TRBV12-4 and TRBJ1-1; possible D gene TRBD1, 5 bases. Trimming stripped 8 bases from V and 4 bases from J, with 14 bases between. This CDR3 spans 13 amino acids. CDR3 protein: CASGLGPGTEAFF. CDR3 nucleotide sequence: TGTGCCAGCGGATTGGGGCCGGGCACTGAAGCTTTCTTT.

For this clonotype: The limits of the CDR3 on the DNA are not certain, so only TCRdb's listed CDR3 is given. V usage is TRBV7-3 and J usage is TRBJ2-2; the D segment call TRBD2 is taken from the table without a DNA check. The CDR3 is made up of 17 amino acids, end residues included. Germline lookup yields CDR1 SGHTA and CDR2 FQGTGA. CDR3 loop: CASSPKAGALPGELFFF.

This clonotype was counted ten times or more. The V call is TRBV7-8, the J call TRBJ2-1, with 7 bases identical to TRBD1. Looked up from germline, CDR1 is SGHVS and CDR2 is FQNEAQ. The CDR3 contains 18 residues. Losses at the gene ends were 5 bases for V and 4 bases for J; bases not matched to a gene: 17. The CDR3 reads CASSPIVPGQASYNEQFF. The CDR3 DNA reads TGTGCCAGCAGCCCAATTGTACCCGGACAGGCGAGTTACAATGAGCAGTTCTTC.

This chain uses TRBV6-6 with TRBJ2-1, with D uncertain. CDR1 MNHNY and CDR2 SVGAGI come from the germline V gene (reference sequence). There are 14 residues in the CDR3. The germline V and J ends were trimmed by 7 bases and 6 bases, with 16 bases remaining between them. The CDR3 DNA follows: TGTGCCAGCACTGTTCTTGTTTCTTCCAATGAGCAGTTCTTC. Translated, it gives CASTVLVSSNEQFF.